Listed below are T cell receptor beta chains from one sample, sequenced in a study of blood T cell repertoires in COVID-19. Repertoires were generated with immunoSEQ multiplex PCR, while TCRdb's copy carries only in-frame clones and drops some. Of some 93,000 clones in the sample, roughly 90% are singletons; the top ten hold roughly 6.5%. Specimen: peripheral blood. Every receptor here comes from a man aged 55 to 69 with acute or convalescent COVID-19. Each CDR3 is given with its conserved first and last residue.

V,J,CDR3
TRBV19,TRBJ1-5,CASSIPGVGQPQHF
TRBV7-9,TRBJ2-1,CASSYGDNEQFF
TRBV5-1,TRBJ1-1,CASSVDRGNTEAFF
TRBV6-2/TRBV6-3,TRBJ1-5,CASSTGVQPQHF
TRBV7-9,TRBJ2-7,CASSGGPITYEQYF
TRBV6-2/TRBV6-3,TRBJ1-5,CASSFKSLGRPSNQPQHF
TRBV11-2,TRBJ1-3,CASSLDGSQGGNTIYF
TRBV5-4,TRBJ1-1,CASSLAGAGGEAFF
TRBV27,TRBJ1-2,CASSAGPQGYTF
TRBV30,TRBJ1-2,CAWRNPQGGWMADGYTF
TRBV5-1,TRBJ2-1,CASSLPGVGQFF
TRBV15,TRBJ2-1,CATSRVDFLQSEQFF
TRBV5-1,TRBJ1-1,CASSQNTQGKDTEAFF
TRBV5-1,TRBJ2-3,CASSPPGRVEADTQYF
TRBV5-1,TRBJ1-3,CASSPSQGFGNTIYF
TRBV19,TRBJ2-1,CASSIAGVINEQFF
TRBV5-8,TRBJ2-7,CASSFGTFYEQYF
TRBV2,TRBJ1-2,CASRTGTGGGYTF
TRBV7-6,TRBJ2-7,CASSPTGGSYEQYF
TRBV2,TRBJ2-7,CASSMLAGGNYEQYF
TRBV6-5,TRBJ1-3,CASRGGRGLGNTIYF
TRBV10-2,TRBJ1-6,CASSEVKWAHNSPLHF
TRBV19,TRBJ2-2,CASSISHRAGELFF
TRBV5-4,TRBJ2-5,CASSLGRGETQYF
TRBV19,TRBJ2-5,CASSTQAGGETQYF
TRBV9,TRBJ2-7,CASSLSSGQGYEQYF
TRBV5-4,TRBJ2-2,CASRGQGIGTGELFF